The entry that follows covers one T cell receptor beta chain sequence. Its target is not known. Amplification of TCR alpha and beta CDR3 regions from RNA used iRepertoire nested multiplex PCR. For one-step reverse transcription and amplification, about 85-400 ng of tissue mRNA or PBMC total RNA was used. TCRdb fed the multiplex PCR reads into MiXCR, producing one record per CDR3 protein. Of 85,000 to 110,000 distinct CDR3 sequences in the sample, about 30% were seen once. This specimen belongs to a study of glioma-infiltrating T cells. Points from the study as a whole: Above-expected tissue-blood divergence occurred in all gliomas, most in low-grade ones.

V was clipped by 7 bases and J by 9 bases, with 10 bases between them. The CDR3 runs 11 residues. The sequenced material came from glioma tissue, nonneoplastic brain tissue, or PBMCs (not recorded which). The chain carries TRBV12-3 or TRBV12-4 and TRBJ2-1; D may be TRBD1 or TRBD2 (5 bases each). This clonotype originated in a human donor with low-grade glioma or glioblastoma, undergoing nonglioma brain surgery, or in good health (not recorded which). The CDR3 nucleotides are TGTGCCAGCACCCTTGGGGGTGAGCAGTTCTTC. Protein sequence: CASTLGGEQFF.